The 20 T cell receptor beta chains reported below all come from one sample, sequenced in a study of T cell responses to AZD1222 COVID-19 vaccine. Some clones are missing from TCRdb's copy, which holds only in-frame ones; the method was immunoSEQ multiplex PCR. The table includes about 130,000 clones, roughly nine tenths detected once. Sequenced material: peripheral blood, taken on day 0 of AZD1222 vaccination. These receptors were collected from an adult in good health.

The gene calls are TRBV5-1 and TRBJ2-3; the D gene is possibly TRBD1 (5 bases). Per the germline V gene, CDR1 is SGHRS and CDR2 is YFSETQ. The CDR3 loop spans 16 amino acids. Trimming cost V 0 bases and J 1 base, with 12 bases left between them. As DNA, the CDR3 is TGCGCCAGCAGCTTGGGGGGCGGCCAAGGCACAGATACGCAGTATTTT. This codes for CASSLGGGQGTDTQYF.

The chain joins TRBV19 to TRBJ1-2; possible D gene TRBD1, 6 bases. Germline-derived CDR1 and CDR2 are LNHDA and SQIVND (reference sequence). The V end lost 3 bases, the J end lost 0 bases, and 11 bases lay between the germline ends. This CDR3 comprises 15 residues. CDR3 sequence: CASSMVEGANYGYTF. The CDR3 region has the DNA TGTGCCAGTAGTATGGTAGAGGGGGCTAACTATGGCTACACCTTC.

The chain links TRBV5-8 to TRBJ2-7, with a weak D call TRBD1 (6 bases). The V end lost 3 bases, the J end lost 3 bases, and 19 bases lay between the germline ends. Looked up from germline, CDR1 is SGHTS and CDR2 is YDEGEE. The CDR3 is made up of 16 amino acids. The CDR3 spells CASSYYGDTGFYEQYF. The CDR3 DNA is TGTGCCAGCAGCTATTACGGGGACACCGGGTTCTACGAGCAGTACTTC.

V gene TRBV7-3 combines with J gene TRBJ2-1, with 7 bases matching TRBD2. V was pared by 4 bases and J by 0 bases, with 6 bases of the junction left unmatched. CDR1 and CDR2 (germline): SGHTA, FQGTGA. The CDR3 contains 16 residues. CDR3 nucleotide sequence: TGTGCCAGCAGCTCATATGGCGGGAGCTCCTACAATGAGCAGTTCTTC. Amino acid sequence: CASSSYGGSSYNEQFF.

The chain employs TRBV7-9 and TRBJ2-5, with 9 bases identical to TRBD1. CDR3 length: 15 residues. The trim removed 1 base at V and 0 bases at J, leaving 0 bases unmatched. Germline CDR1 and CDR2: SEHNR and FQNEAQ (reference sequence). This CDR3 reads CASSLGDRDQETQYF. Here the CDR3 DNA reads TGTGCCAGCAGCTTAGGGGACAGGGACCAAGAGACCCAGTACTTC.

This rearrangement joins TRBV6-5 to TRBJ1-2; perhaps TRBD1 as D (6 bases). The V and J ends lost 4 bases and 2 bases respectively, with 14 bases between them. Germline CDR1 MNHEY, CDR2 SVGAGI. The CDR3 extends over 15 amino acids. The CDR3 reads CASSSFGQRNYGYTF. The CDR3 DNA is TGTGCCAGCAGTTCATTTGGACAGCGAAACTATGGCTACACCTTC.

The chain recombines TRBV7-2 with TRBJ1-5; TRBD1 is a possible D gene (6 bases). The V end was cut by 0 bases, the J end by 4 bases, with 10 bases between. Germline CDR1 reads SGHTA; CDR2 reads FQGNSA. This CDR3 region has 15 residues. The CDR3 here is CASSLARGNNQPQHF. The CDR3 DNA reads TGTGCCAGCAGCTTAGCCAGGGGAAATAATCAGCCCCAGCATTTT. Full variable domain (remainder filled in from reference TRBV7-2 and TRBJ1-5): GAGVSQSPSNKVTEKGKDVELRCDPISGHTALYWYRQSLGQGLEFLIYFQGNSAPDKSGLPSDRFSAERTGGSVSTLTIQRTQQEDSAVYLCASSLARGNNQPQHFGDGTRLSIL.

V usage is TRBV7-2 and J usage is TRBJ1-6; 7 nucleotides align to TRBD1. CDR3 length: 15 residues. Per germline, CDR1 SGHTA and CDR2 FQGNSA. Trimming cost V 4 bases and J 9 bases; bases outside gene matches: 9. The DNA of the CDR3 is TGTGCCAGCAGCTCAACCCCGGGACAGAGTTCACCCCTCCACTTT. It codes for CASSSTPGQSSPLHF.

The rearrangement uses TRBV9 and TRBJ1-2, with 8 bases matching TRBD1. CDR1 and CDR2 from the germline V gene are SGDLS and YYNGEE. The CDR3 loop spans 14 amino acids. Unmatched junction bases numbered 3, after V lost 0 bases and J lost 5 bases. CDR3 nucleotides: TGTGCCAGCAGCGTAGCAGGGGGCCGGTATGGCTACACCTTC. Its protein is CASSVAGGRYGYTF.

The V gene is TRBV18, the J gene TRBJ1-1; 10 nucleotides line up with TRBD1. The CDR3 length is 15 residues. The V gene's germline CDR1 is KGHSH and CDR2 LQKENI. The junction had 6 bases not matched to a gene; V was cut back by 6 bases and J by 2 bases. The CDR3 loop is CASSLGTGANTEAFF. CDR3 DNA: TGTGCCAGCTCTCTTGGGACAGGGGCAAACACTGAAGCTTTCTTT.

This clone was picked up one time. The chain joins TRBV28 to TRBJ1-4; the D is unclear. The germline CDR1 and CDR2 sequences are MDHEN and SYDVKM. The CDR3 is 12 residues long. Trimming shortened V by 3 bases and J by 7 bases, and 6 bases separated the two germline ends. CDR3 protein: CASSFPREKLFF. CDR3 coding DNA: TGTGCCAGCAGTTTCCCCCGTGAAAAACTGTTTTTT.

This sequence joins TRBV2 and TRBJ2-7, with D perhaps matching TRBD1 (6 bases). The germline V gene encodes CDR1 SNHLY and CDR2 FYNNEI. The V end was cut by 6 bases, the J end by 0 bases, with 12 bases between. This CDR3 has 14 amino acids. The DNA for the CDR3 is TGTGCCAGCAGAGCCGACAGGTCCTCCTACGAGCAGTACTTC. Protein sequence: CASRADRSSYEQYF.

The chain joins TRBV7-3 to TRBJ2-3, with D unclear. Germline values: CDR1 SGHTA, CDR2 FQGTGA. Trimming pared 5 bases from V and 0 bases from J, leaving 9 bases between. This CDR3 has 14 amino acids. DNA of the CDR3: TGTGCCAGCAGCCTCCGGGCTAGCACAGATACGCAGTATTTT. This codes for CASSLRASTDTQYF.

This clone was counted a single time. The chain recombines TRBV9 with TRBJ1-2, with a possible D match to TRBD1 (6 bases). This CDR3 has 15 residues. The V gene lost 5 bases and the J gene lost 3 bases, with 17 bases spanning the gap. Germline V gene sequence: CDR1 SGDLS, CDR2 YYNGEE. CDR3 protein: CASSERGDTYYGYTF. The CDR3 nucleotides are TGTGCCAGCAGTGAGAGGGGGGACACCTACTATGGCTACACCTTC.

The chain is built from TRBV4-1 and TRBJ2-7; 15 positions match TRBD2. The CDR3 has 18 residues. Germline assignment: CDR1 MGHRA and CDR2 YSYEKL. Unmatched junction bases numbered 11, after V lost 8 bases and J lost 0 bases. In nucleotides, the CDR3 is TGCGCCAGCGGCCCCCCTGGACTAGCGGGAGGGAGCTCCTACGAGCAGTACTTC. Translation gives CASGPPGLAGGSSYEQYF.

The count of this clone is one. The V call is TRBV3-1 (or the pseudogene TRBV3-2), the J call TRBJ1-3; 9 bases align to TRBD1. This CDR3 comprises 14 residues. V gave up 4 bases and J gave up 2 bases; unmatched junction bases: 0. The germline V gene has CDR1 LGHDT and CDR2 YNNKEL (reference sequence). The CDR3 loop is CASSRQGAGNTIYF. In DNA form, the CDR3 reads TGTGCCAGCAGCCGACAGGGGGCTGGAAACACCATATATTTT.

V and J are TRBV9 and TRBJ2-5, with 8 bases lining up with TRBD2. The CDR3 contains 15 residues. Germline V gene lookup returns CDR1 SGDLS and CDR2 YYNGEE. After removal of 0 bases from V and 2 bases from J, the junction contained 3 bases not matched to a gene. DNA of the CDR3: TGTGCCAGCAGCGTAGGGGGGACTAGACAAGAGACCCAGTACTTC. This sequence encodes CASSVGGTRQETQYF.

This clone was recorded only once. The rearrangement joins TRBV24-1 to TRBJ2-2, with 9 bases fitting TRBD2. Looked up from germline, CDR1 is KGHDR and CDR2 is SFDVKD. The V gene end was trimmed by 0 bases and the J gene end by 5 bases; junction bases not matched to a gene: 6. This CDR3 spans 17 amino acids. In DNA form, the CDR3 reads TGTGCCACCAGTGATTTGCAAACCAGCGGGAGGACCGGGGAGCTGTTTTTT. Amino acid sequence: CATSDLQTSGRTGELFF.

Concerning this clone: At the DNA level, this CDR3 is encoded by other sequences in the same sample as well. The chain links TRBV6-5 to TRBJ1-3; D might be TRBD1 (5 bases). Trimming removed 2 bases from V and 1 base from J, with 6 bases in between. Germline lookup yields CDR1 MNHEY and CDR2 SVGAGI. The CDR3 totals 14 residues. The CDR3 sequence is CASSYGGSGNTIYF. CDR3 in DNA: TGTGCCAGCAGTTACGGGGGTTCTGGAAACACCATATATTTT.

This rearrangement joins TRBV10-3 to TRBJ2-2; perhaps TRBD2 as D (5 bases). CDR1 and CDR2 from the germline V gene are ENHRY and SYGVKD. Between the trimmed V and J ends, which lost 0 bases and 2 bases, there was a span of 22 bases. CDR3 size: 20 residues. CDR3 nucleotides: TGTGCCATCAGTGAGTCACTTATCGCGCGAGCGGCTATTAACACCGGGGAGCTGTTTTTT. The encoded protein is CAISESLIARAAINTGELFF.